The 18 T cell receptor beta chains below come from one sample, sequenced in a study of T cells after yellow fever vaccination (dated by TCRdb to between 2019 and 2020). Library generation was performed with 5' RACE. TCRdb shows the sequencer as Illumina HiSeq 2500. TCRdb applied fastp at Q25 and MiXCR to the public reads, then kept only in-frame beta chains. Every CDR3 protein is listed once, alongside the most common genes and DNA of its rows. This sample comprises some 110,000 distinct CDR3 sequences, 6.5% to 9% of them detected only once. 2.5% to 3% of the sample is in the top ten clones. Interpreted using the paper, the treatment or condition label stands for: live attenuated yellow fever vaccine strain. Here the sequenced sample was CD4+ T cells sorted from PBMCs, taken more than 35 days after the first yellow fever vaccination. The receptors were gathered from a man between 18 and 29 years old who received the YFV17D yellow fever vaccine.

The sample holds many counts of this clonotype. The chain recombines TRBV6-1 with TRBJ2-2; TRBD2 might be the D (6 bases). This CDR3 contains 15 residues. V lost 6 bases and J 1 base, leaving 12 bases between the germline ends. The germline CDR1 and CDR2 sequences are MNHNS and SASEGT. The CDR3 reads CASSPGLLNTGELFF. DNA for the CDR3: TGTGCCAGCAGCCCGGGACTGCTGAACACCGGGGAGCTGTTTTTT.

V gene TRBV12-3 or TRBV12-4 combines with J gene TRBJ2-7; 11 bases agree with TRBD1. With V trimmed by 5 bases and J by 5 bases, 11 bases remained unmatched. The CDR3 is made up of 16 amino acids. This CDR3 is CASSPPPGTGGNEQYV. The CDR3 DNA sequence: TGTGCCAGCAGTCCCCCTCCCGGGACAGGGGGGAACGAGCAGTACGTC.

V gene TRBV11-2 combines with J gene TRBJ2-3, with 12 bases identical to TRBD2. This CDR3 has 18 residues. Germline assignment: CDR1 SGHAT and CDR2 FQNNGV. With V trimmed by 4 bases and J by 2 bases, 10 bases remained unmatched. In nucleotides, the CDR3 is TGTGCCAGCAGCTCCCGATCGACTAGCGGGGGAAACACAGATACGCAGTATTTT. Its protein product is CASSSRSTSGGNTDTQYF.

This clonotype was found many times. CDR3 protein: CASSLFARGGKQETQYF. CDR3 sequence (DNA): TGTGCCAGCAGTTTATTCGCCCGGGGGGGGAAACAAGAGACCCAGTACTTC. J is TRBJ2-5 and V is TRBV27; 8 bases line up with TRBD2. Germline V gene sequence: CDR1 MNHEY, CDR2 SMNVEV (reference sequence). The CDR3 is 17 residues long. Trimming took 1 base from V and 2 from J; bases not matched to a gene: 9.

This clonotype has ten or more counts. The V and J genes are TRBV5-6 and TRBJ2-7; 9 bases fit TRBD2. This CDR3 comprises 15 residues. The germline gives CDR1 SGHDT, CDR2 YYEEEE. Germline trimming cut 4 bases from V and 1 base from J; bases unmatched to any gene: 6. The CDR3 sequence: CASSRLAGLSYEQYV. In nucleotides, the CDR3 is TGTGCCAGCAGCCGCCTAGCGGGGCTTTCCTACGAGCAGTACGTC.

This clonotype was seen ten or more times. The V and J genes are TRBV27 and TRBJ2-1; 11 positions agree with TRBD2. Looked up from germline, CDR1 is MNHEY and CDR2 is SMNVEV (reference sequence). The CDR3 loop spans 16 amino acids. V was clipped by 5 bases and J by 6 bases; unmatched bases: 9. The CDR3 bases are TGTGCCAGCAGTCAGATTTCTAGCGGGGGGACCAATGAGCAGTTCTTC. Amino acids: CASSQISSGGTNEQFF.

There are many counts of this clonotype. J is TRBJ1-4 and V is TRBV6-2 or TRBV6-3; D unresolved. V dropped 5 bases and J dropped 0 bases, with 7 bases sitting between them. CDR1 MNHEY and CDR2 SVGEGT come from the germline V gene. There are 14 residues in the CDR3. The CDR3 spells CASSTASTNEKLFF. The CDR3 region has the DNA TGTGCCAGCAGTACAGCTTCAACTAATGAAAAACTGTTTTTT.

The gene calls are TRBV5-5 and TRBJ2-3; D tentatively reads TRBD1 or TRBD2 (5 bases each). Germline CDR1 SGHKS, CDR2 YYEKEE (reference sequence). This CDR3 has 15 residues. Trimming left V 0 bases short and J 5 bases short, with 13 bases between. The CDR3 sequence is CASSLGGTAGDTQYF. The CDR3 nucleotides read TGTGCCAGCAGCTTGGGGGGGACCGCGGGAGATACGCAGTATTTT. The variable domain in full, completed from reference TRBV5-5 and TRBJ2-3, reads DAGVTQSPTHLIKTRGQQVTLRCSPISGHKSVSWYQQVLGQGPQFIFQYYEKEERGRGNFPDRFSARQFPNYSSELNVNALLLGDSALYLCASSLGGTAGDTQYFGPGTRLTVL.

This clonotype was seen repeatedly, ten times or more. For the CDR3, the DNA is TGTGCCAGCAGCTTGCTGTCGGGACAGGGGTCTGGCTACACCTTC. Translated, it gives CASSLLSGQGSGYTF. The chain employs TRBV7-9 and TRBJ1-2; 10 bases line up with TRBD1. The germline CDR1 and CDR2 sequences are SEHNR and FQNEAQ (reference sequence). The CDR3 spans 15 residues. The trim removed 3 bases at V and 7 bases at J, leaving 8 bases unmatched.

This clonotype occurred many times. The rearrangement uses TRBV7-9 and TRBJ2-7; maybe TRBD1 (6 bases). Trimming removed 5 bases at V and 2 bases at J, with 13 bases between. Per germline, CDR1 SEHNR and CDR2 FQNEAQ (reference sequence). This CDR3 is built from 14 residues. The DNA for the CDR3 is TGTGCCAGCAGCCCCCCTACAGGGACCTACGAGCAGTACTTC. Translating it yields CASSPPTGTYEQYF.

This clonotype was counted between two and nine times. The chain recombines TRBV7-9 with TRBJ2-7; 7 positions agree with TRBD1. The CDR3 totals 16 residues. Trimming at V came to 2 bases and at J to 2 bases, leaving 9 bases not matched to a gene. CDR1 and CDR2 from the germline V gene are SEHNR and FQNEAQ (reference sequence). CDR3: CASSLYEGARAYEQYF. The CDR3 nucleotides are TGTGCCAGCAGCTTATATGAGGGGGCGCGGGCCTACGAGCAGTACTTC.

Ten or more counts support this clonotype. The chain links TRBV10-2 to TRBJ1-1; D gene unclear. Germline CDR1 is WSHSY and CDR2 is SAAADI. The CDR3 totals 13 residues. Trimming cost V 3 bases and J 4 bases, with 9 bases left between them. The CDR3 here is CASSEFEGTEAFF. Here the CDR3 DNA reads TGCGCCAGCAGTGAATTTGAAGGCACTGAAGCTTTCTTT.

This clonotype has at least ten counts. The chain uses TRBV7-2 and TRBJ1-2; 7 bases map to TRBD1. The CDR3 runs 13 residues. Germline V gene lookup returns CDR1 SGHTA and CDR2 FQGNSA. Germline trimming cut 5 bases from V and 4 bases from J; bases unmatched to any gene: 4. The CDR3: CASSPDRSYGYTF. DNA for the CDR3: TGTGCCAGCAGCCCGGACAGGAGCTATGGCTACACCTTC.

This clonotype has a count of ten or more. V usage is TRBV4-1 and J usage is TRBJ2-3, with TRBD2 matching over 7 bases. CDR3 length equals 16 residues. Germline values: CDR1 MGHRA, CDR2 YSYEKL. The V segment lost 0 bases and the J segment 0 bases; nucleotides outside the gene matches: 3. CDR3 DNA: TGCGCCAGCAGCCAAGAACTAGCGTCTAGCACAGATACGCAGTATTTT. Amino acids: CASSQELASSTDTQYF.

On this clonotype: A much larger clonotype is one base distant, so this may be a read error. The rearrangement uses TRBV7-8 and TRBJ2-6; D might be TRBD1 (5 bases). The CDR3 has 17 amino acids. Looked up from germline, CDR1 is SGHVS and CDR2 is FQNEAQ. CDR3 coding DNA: TGTGCCAGCAGCCACGCACGGGCCCTCTCTGGGGCCTACGTCCTGACTTTC. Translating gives CASSHARALSGAYVLTF.

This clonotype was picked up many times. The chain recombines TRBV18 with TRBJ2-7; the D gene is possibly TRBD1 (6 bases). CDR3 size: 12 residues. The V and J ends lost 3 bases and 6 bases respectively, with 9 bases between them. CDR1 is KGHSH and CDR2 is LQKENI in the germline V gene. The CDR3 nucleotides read TGTGCCAGCTCACCTAACAGGGTCGAGCAGTACGTC. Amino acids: CASSPNRVEQYV.

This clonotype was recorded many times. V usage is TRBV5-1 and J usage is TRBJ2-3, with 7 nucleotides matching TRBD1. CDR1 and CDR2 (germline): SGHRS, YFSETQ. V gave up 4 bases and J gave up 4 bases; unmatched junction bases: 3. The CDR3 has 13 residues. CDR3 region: CASSVTGADTQYF. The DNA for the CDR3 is TGCGCCAGCAGCGTAACAGGGGCAGATACGCAGTATTTT.

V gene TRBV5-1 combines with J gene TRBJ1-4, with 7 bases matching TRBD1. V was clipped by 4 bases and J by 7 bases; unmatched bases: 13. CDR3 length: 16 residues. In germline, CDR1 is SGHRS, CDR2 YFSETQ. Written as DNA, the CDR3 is TGCGCCAGCAGCGCCTTGGAAAGGGGGCAAGCTGAAAAACTGTTTTTT. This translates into CASSALERGQAEKLFF.